The TCR beta chain under discussion was sequenced for a study of control samples from healthy donors and cancer patients. The CDR3 contains 12 residues. The V end was cut by 2 bases, the J end by 10 bases, with 12 bases between. Germline assignment: CDR1 SGHNT and CDR2 YYREEE (reference sequence). Using immunoSEQ multiplex PCR, the repertoire was profiled, and TCRdb retains in-frame clones only, with some absent. The sample lists over 25,000 clones, 85% to 90% occurring once. Only one count was recorded for this clone. The gene calls are TRBV5-4 and TRBJ1-2; unclear D gene. Sequencing input: PBMCs. This clonotype originated in a woman aged 40 to 55 with lung cancer. CDR3 region: CASSFFGILYTF. CDR3 bases: TGTGCCAGCAGCTTTTTTGGCATTCTCTACACCTTC.